This T cell receptor (beta chain) appears in the sequencing data of a study of T and B cells in COVID-19 patients. Study-wide background: Critical illness requiring mechanical ventilation or extracorporeal membrane oxygenation affected 12 of 20 active-infection patients. Nine tenths of the roughly 20 active-infection patients had comorbidities associated with unfavorable COVID-19 outcome. Study-wide results and caveats: Highly clonal in active COVID-19, TRB repertoires exceeded healthy-donor diversity and richness at recovery. Of 2,300 or so TCR clusters found only in the recovered cohort, 25 to 35 had low generation probability.

A word on this clonotype: No antigen is known for it.

This CDR3 has 16 residues. The germline CDR1 and CDR2 sequences are MNHNS and SASEGT. V was clipped by 0 bases and J by 7 bases, with 16 bases between them. Each TRB amplification used roughly 250-550 ng of genomic DNA from blood. Multiplex PCR with BIOMED2 TRB-A/B primer pools amplified TRB rearrangements. TCRdb called the multiplex PCR reads again in MiXCR, with one record for every CDR3 protein. The top ten clones hold approximately 16% of a sample with 20,000 or so distinct CDR3 sequences, around a third of them seen once. The chain links TRBV6-1 to TRBJ1-5; unclear D gene. This clonotype was sampled from a human donor with active COVID-19. Sequenced input: blood. In nucleotides, the CDR3 is TGTGCCAGCAGTGAAGCGAGCTTTAAGGGATACCAGCCCCAGCATTTT. It encodes CASSEASFKGYQPQHF.